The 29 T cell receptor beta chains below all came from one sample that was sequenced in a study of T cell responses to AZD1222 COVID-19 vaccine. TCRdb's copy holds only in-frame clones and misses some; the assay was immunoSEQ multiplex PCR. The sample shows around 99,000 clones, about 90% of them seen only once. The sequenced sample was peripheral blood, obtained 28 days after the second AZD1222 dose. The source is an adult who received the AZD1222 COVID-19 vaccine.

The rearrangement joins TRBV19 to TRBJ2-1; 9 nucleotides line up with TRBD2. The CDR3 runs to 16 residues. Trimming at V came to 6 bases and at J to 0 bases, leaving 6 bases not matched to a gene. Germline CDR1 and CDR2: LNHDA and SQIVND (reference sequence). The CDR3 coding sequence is TGTGCCAGTAGGGGAGCGGGGGGCTTCTCCTACAATGAGCAGTTCTTC. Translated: CASRGAGGFSYNEQFF.

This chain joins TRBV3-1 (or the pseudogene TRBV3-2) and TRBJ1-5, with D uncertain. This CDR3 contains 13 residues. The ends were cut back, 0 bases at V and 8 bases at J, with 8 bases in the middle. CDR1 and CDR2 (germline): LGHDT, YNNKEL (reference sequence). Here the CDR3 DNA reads TGTGCCAGCAGCCAAGACCGAGTCGAGCCCCAGCATTTT. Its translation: CASSQDRVEPQHF.

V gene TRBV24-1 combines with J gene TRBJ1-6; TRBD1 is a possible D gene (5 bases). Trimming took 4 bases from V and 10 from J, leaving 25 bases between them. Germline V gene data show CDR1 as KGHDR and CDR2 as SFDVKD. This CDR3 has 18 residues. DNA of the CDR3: TGTGCCACCAGTGACCGCGTCTCGGCCGTCAGGGCCAGATCACCCCTCCACTTT. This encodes CATSDRVSAVRARSPLHF.

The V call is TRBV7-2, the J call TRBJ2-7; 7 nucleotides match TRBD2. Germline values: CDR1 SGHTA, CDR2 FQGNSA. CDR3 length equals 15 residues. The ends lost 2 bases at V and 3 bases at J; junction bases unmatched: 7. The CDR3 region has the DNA TGTGCCAGCAGCTTAAGGGAGGGACCGTTCTACGAGCAGTACTTC. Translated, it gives CASSLREGPFYEQYF.

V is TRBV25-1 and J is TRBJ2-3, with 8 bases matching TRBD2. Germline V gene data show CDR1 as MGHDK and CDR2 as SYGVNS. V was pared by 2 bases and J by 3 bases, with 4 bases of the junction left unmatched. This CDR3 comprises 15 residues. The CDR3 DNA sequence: TGTGCCAGCAGTGAAGGAGCGGGGGAGACAGATACGCAGTATTTT. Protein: CASSEGAGETDTQYF.

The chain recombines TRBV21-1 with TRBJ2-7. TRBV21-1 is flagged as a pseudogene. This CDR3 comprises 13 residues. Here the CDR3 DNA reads TGTGCCAGCAGCAGAAGGACCTCCTACGAGCAGTACTTC. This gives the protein CASSRRTSYEQYF.

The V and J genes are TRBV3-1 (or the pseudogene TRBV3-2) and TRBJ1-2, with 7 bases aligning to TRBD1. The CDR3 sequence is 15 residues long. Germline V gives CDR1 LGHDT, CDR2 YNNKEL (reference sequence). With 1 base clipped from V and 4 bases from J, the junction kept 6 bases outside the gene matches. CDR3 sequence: CASSQVVTGPYGYTF. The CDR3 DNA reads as TGTGCCAGCAGCCAAGTGGTGACAGGGCCCTATGGCTACACCTTC.

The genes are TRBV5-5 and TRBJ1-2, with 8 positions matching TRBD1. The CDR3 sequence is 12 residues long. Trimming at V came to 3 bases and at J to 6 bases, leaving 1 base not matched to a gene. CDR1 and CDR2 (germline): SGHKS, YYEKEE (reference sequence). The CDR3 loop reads CASSWTGNGYTF. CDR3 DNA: TGTGCCAGCAGCTGGACAGGGAATGGCTACACCTTC.

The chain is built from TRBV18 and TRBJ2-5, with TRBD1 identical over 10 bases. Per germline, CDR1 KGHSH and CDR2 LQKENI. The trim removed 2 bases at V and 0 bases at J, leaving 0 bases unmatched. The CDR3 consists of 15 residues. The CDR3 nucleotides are TGTGCCAGCTCACCAGGGACAGGGGACCAAGAGACCCAGTACTTC. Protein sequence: CASSPGTGDQETQYF.

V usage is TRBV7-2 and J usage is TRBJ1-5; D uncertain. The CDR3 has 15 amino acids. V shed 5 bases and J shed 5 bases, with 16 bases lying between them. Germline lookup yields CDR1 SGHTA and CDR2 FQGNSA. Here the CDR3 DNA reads TGTGCCAGCAGCCCCCGGGGAGGGTATTATCAGCCCCAGCATTTT. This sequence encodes CASSPRGGYYQPQHF.

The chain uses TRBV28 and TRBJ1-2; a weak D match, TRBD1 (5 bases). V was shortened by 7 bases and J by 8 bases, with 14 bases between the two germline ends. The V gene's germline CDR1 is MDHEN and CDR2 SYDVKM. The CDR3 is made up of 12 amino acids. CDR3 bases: TGTGCCAGCAACATCAGCGGGGGAGGCTACACCTTC. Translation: CASNISGGGYTF.

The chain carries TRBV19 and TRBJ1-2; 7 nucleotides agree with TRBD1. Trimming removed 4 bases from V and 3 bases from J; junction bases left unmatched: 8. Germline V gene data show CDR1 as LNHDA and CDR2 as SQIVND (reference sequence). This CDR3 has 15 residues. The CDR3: CASSTHRDSHYGYTF. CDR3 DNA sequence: TGTGCCAGTAGTACCCACCGGGACAGCCACTATGGCTACACCTTC. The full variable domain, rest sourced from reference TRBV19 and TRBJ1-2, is DGGITQSPKYLFRKEGQNVTLSCEQNLNHDAMYWYRQDPGQGLRLIYYSQIVNDFQKGDIAEGYSVSREKKESFPLTVTSAQKNPTAFYLCASSTHRDSHYGYTFGSGTRLTVV.

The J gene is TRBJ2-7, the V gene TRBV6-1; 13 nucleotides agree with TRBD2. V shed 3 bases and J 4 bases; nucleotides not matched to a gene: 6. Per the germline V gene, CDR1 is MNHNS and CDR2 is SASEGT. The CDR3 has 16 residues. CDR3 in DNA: TGTGCCAGCAGTGAGTCCCTACTAGCGGGGGGGTACGAGCAGTACTTC. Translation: CASSESLLAGGYEQYF.

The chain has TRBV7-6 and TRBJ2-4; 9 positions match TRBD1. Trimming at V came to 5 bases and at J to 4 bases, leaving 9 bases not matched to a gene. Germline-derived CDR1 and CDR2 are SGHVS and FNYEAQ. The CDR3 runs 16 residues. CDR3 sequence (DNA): TGTGCCAGCAGCCCTAGGACAGGGGAAGGGAAAAACATTCAGTACTTC. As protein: CASSPRTGEGKNIQYF.

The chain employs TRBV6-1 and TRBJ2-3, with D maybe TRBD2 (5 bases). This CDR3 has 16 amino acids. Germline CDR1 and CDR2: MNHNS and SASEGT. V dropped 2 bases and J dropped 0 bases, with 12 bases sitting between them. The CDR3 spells CASSELPRTSTDTQYF. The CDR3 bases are TGTGCCAGCAGTGAACTGCCCAGGACTAGCACAGATACGCAGTATTTT.

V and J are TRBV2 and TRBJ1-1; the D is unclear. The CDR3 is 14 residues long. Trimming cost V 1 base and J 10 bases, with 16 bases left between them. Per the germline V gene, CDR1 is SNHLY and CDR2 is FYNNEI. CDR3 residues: CASSEVPGPWGAFF. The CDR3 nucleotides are TGTGCCAGCAGTGAAGTCCCAGGCCCCTGGGGAGCTTTCTTT.

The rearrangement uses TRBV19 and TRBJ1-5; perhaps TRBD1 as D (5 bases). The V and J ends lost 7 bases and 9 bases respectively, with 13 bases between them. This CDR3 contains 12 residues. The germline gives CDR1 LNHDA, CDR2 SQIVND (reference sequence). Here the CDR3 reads CASTLPGVPQHF. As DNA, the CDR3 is TGTGCCAGTACGTTACCGGGGGTGCCCCAGCATTTT.

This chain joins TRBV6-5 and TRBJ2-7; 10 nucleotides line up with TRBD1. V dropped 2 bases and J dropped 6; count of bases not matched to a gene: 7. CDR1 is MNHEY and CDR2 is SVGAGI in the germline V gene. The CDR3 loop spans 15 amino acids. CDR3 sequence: CASSYAGTGDGEQYF. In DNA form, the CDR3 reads TGTGCCAGCAGTTACGCCGGGACAGGGGATGGCGAGCAGTACTTC.

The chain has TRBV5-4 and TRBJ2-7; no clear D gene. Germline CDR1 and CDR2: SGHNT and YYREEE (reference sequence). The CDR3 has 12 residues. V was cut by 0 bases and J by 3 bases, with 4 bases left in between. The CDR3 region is CASSLEGYEQYF. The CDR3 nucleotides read TGTGCCAGCAGCTTGGAAGGCTACGAGCAGTACTTC. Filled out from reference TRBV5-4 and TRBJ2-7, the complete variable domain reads ETGVTQSPTHLIKTRGQQVTLRCSSQSGHNTVSWYQQALGQGPQFIFQYYREEENGRGNFPPRFSGLQFPNYSSELNVNALELDDSALYLCASSLEGYEQYFGPGTRLTVT.

CDR3 amino acids: CASSFVGQSNSPLHF. In nucleotides, the CDR3 is TGTGCCAGCAGTTTCGTGGGGCAGTCTAATTCACCCCTCCACTTT. This chain links TRBV6-5 with TRBJ1-6; the D gene is possibly TRBD1 (5 bases). Germline V CDR1 and CDR2: MNHEY, SVGAGI. V lost 4 bases and J lost 6, with 13 bases in between. The CDR3 contains 15 residues.

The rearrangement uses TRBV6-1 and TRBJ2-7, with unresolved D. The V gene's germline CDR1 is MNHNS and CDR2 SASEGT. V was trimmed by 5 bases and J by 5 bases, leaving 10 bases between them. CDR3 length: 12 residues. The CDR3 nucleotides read TGTGCCAGCAGTTATAGGGTGGACGAGCAGTACTTC. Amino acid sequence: CASSYRVDEQYF.

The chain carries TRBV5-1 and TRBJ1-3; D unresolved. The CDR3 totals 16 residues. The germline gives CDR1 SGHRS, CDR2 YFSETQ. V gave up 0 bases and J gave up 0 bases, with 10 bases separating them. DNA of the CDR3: TGCGCCAGCAGCTTGGCCGTCGCTAACTCTGGAAACACCATATATTTT. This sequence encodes CASSLAVANSGNTIYF.

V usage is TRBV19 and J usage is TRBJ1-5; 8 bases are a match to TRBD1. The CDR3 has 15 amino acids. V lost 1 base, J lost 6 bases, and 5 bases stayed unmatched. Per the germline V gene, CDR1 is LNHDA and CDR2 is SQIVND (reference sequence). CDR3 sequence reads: CASSIGQGAVQPQHF. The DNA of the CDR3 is TGTGCCAGTAGTATAGGCCAGGGGGCCGTTCAGCCCCAGCATTTT.

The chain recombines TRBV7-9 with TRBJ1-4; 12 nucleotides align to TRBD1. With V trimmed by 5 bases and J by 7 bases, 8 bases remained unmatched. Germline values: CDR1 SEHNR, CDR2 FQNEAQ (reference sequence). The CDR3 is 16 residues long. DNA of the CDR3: TGTGCCAGCAGCCCTCGGGACAGGGGGCTCGGTGAAAAACTGTTTTTT. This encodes CASSPRDRGLGEKLFF.

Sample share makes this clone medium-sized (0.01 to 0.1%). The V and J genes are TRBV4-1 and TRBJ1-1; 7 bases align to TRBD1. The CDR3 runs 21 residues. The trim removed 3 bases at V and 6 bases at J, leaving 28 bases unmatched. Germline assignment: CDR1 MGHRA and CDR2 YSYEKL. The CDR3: CASSHRKPKPGQWGYYPEAFF. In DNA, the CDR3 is TGCGCCAGCAGCCACCGAAAACCAAAGCCGGGACAGTGGGGTTATTACCCTGAAGCTTTCTTT.

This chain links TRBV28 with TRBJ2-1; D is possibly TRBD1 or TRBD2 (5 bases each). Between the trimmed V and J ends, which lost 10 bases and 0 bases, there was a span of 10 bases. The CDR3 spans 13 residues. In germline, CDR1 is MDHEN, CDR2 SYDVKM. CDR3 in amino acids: CATEGPSYNEQFF. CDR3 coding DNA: TGTGCCACCGAGGGGCCCTCCTACAATGAGCAGTTCTTC.

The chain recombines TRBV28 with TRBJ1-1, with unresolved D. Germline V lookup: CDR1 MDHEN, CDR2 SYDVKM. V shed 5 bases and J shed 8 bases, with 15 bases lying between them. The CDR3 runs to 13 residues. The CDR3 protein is CASSGQVHGEAFF. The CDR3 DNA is TGTGCCAGCAGTGGGCAGGTACACGGAGAAGCTTTCTTT.

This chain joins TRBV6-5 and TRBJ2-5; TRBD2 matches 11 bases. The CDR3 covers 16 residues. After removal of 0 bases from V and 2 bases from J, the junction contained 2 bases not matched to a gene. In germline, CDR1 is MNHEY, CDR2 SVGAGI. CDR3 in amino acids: CASSYSIAGGQETQYF. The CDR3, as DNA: TGTGCCAGCAGTTACTCTATAGCGGGGGGGCAAGAGACCCAGTACTTC.

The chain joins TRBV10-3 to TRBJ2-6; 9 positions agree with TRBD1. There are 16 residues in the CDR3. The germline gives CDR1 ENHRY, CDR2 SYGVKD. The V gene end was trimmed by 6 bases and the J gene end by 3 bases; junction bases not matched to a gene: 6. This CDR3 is CAIRLGQGSGANVLTF. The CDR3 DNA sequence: TGTGCCATCAGATTGGGACAGGGCAGTGGGGCCAACGTCCTGACTTTC.